This TCR beta chain was retrieved from a study of T cell repertoires in cytomegalovirus infection. The junction had 9 bases not matched to a gene; V was cut back by 5 bases and J by 7 bases. The CDR3 contains 14 residues. The germline V gene encodes CDR1 SGHVS and CDR2 FQNEAQ. Via MiXCR, TCRdb re-called the reads, giving one row per CDR3 protein. The data contain 740,000 or so distinct CDR3 sequences, 35% of them singletons. Source material: PBMCs. The rearrangement joins TRBV7-8 to TRBJ2-5; TRBD1 aligns across 8 bases. The receptor's source is a human donor in good health (CMV status not recorded). Some clones in this sample may be carry-over from other donors' samples. CDR3 residues: CASSPTGGSATQYF. For the CDR3, the DNA is TGTGCCAGCAGCCCTACAGGGGGAAGTGCGACCCAGTACTTC. The full variable domain, its missing parts supplied by reference TRBV7-8 and TRBJ2-5, is GAGVSQSPRYKVAKRGQDVALRCDPISGHVSLFWYQQALGQGPEFLTYFQNEAQLDKSGLPSDRFFAERPEGSVSTLKIQRTQQEDSAVYLCASSPTGGSATQYFGPGTRLLVL.